This T cell receptor beta chain was retrieved from a study of response to subunit inactivated influenza vaccine. TCRdb reanalysed the RT-PCR reads using MiXCR and keeps one entry per CDR3 protein. Of approximately 570,000 distinct CDR3 sequences in the sample, around 8% were seen once. The CDR3 has 13 amino acids. Trimming pared 6 bases from V and 3 bases from J, leaving 9 bases between. Germline CDR1 and CDR2: MNHNY and SVGAGI (reference sequence). Study-wide points: That few new T cells are recruited by each seasonal influenza vaccination was the authors' suggestion.

This clonotype was counted at least ten times. Its antigen is still unknown. V is TRBV6-6 and J is TRBJ1-3; D ambiguous. The clonotype comes from a man aged 50-75 years who received an inactivated influenza vaccine. This specimen consisted of PBMCs from blood, obtained less than 30 months after vaccination. CDR3 nucleotide sequence: TGTGCCAGCAGCCGGGGTGGTGGAAACACCATATATTTT. This gives the protein CASSRGGGNTIYF.